This T cell receptor beta chain was sequenced for a study of T cells in Graves' hyperthyroidism and ophthalmopathy. Study details: Staff took peripheral blood when the initial diagnosis was made, before any treatment began. Findings of the study overall: Among clonotypes expanded in thyroid above 0.001, most were also found in blood.

The germline gives CDR1 SGHVS, CDR2 FQNEAQ. This CDR3 comprises 15 residues. V lost 5 bases and J 5 bases, leaving 19 bases between the germline ends. Amplification of TCR beta CDR3 regions used RNA as the template. HTBI primers were the set used in a first-round RT-PCR of the TCR CDR3. TCRdb processed the multiplex PCR reads anew with MiXCR; each CDR3 protein has one entry. Here the sample spans fewer than 750,000 distinct CDR3 sequences, around 15% being singletons. Patients having uncontrolled infection, another autoimmune disease, pregnancy or lactation were not included. The diagnostic basis comprised clinical symptoms, serum thyroxine and TRAb, thyroid ultrasound and orbital computed tomography. This clonotype occurred a few times. Its specificity is not known. A much more abundant neighbour one base away suggests this may be a read error.

The rearrangement joins TRBV7-8 to TRBJ2-7; TRBD2 is a possible D gene (7 bases). The receptor's source is a woman in her forties or fifties with Graves' ophthalmopathy. The material sequenced was blood. CDR3 nucleotides: TGTGCCAGCAGCCTCGGTGGAGGGGGGGGAAACGAGCAGTACTTC. This encodes CASSLGGGGGNEQYF.